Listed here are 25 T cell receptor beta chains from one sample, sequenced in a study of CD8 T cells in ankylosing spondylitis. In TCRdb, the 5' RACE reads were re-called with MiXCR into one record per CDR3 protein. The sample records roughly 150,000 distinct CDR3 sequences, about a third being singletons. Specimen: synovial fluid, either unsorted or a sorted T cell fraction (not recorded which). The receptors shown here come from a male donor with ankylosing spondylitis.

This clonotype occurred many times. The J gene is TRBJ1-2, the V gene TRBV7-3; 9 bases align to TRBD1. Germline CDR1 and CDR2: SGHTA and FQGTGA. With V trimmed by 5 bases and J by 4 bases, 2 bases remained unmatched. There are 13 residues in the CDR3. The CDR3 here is CASSPTGGYGYTF. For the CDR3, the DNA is TGTGCCAGCAGCCCGACAGGGGGCTATGGCTACACCTTC.

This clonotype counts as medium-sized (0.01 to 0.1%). The CDR3 DNA is TGCAGCGTTGAAGCGCCTCCGGTTGAGCAGTTCTTC. Translation gives CSVEAPPVEQFF. The chain couples TRBV29-1 to TRBJ2-1; D call uncertain. Deletions cut 1 base from V and 9 bases from J, with 10 bases between. This CDR3 comprises 12 residues. CDR1 SQVTM and CDR2 ANQGSEA come from the germline V gene.

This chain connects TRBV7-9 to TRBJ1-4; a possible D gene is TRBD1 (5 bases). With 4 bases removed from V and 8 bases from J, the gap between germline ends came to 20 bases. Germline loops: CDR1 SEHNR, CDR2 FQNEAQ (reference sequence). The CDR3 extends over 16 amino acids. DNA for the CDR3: TGTGCCAGCAGCTCCACGGGGGGAGGGGCCAGAGAAAAACTGTTTTTT. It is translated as CASSSTGGGAREKLFF.

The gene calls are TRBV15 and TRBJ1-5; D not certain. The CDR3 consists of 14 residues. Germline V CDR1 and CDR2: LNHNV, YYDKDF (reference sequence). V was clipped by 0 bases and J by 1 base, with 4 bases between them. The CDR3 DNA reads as TGTGCCACCAGCAGAGAGTACAGCAATCAGCCCCAGCATTTT. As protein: CATSREYSNQPQHF.

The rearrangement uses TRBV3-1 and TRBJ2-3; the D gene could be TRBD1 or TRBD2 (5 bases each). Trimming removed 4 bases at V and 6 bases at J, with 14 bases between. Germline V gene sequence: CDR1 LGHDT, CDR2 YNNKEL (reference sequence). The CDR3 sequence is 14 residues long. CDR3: CASSPGDQWDTQYF. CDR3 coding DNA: TGTGCCAGCAGCCCCGGGGACCAGTGGGATACGCAGTATTTT.

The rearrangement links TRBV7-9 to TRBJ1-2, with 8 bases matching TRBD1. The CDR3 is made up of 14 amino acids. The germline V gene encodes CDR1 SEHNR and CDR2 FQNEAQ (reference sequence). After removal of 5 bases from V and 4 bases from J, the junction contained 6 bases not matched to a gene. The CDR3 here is CASSLLQGVYGYTF. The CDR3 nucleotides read TGTGCCAGCAGCCTACTACAGGGGGTCTATGGCTACACCTTC.

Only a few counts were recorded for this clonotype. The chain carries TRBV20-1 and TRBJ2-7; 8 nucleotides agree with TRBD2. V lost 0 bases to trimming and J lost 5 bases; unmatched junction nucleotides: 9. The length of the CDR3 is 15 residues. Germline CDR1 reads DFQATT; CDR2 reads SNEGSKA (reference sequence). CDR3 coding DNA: TGCAGTGCTAGAGATCTAGCGGGTGTCTTCCACGAGCAGTACTTC. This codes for CSARDLAGVFHEQYF.

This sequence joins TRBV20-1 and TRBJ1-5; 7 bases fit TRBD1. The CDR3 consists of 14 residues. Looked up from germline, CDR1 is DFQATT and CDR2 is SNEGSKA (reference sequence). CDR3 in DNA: TGCAAAAACAGGGGCGTTTATAGCAATCAGCCCCAGCATTTT. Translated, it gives CKNRGVYSNQPQHF.

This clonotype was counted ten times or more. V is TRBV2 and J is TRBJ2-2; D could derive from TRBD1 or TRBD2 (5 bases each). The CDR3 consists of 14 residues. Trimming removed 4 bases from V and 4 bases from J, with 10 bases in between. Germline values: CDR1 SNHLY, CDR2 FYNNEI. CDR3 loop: CASSGMGVTGELFF. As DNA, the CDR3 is TGTGCCAGCAGTGGTATGGGGGTCACCGGGGAGCTGTTTTTT. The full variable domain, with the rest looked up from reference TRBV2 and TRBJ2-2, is EPEVTQTPSHQVTQMGQEVILRCVPISNHLYFYWYRQILGQKVEFLVSFYNNEISEKSEIFDDQFSVERPDGSNFTLKIRSTKLEDSAMYFCASSGMGVTGELFFGEGSRLTVL.

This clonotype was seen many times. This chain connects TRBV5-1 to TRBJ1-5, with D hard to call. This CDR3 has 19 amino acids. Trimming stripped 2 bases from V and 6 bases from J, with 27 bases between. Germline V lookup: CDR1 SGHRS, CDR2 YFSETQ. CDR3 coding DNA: TGCGCCAGCAGCTTCCCCCCCGCGAGTCAAAACGGTGGAGGTCAGCCCCAGCATTTT. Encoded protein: CASSFPPASQNGGGQPQHF.

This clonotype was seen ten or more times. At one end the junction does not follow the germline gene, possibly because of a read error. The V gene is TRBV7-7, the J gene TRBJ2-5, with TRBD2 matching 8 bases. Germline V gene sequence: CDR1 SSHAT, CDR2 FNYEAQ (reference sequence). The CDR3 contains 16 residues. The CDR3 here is CASSLGLVGGRETQYF. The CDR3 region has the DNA TGTGCTAGCAGCTTGGGACTAGTCGGAGGGAGAGAGACCCAGTACTTC. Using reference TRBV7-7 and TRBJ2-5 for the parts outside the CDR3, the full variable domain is GAGVSQSPRYKVTKRGQDVTLRCDPISSHATLYWYQQALGQGPEFLTYFNYEAQPDKSGLPSDRFSAERPEGSISTLTIQRTEQRDSAMYRCASSLGLVGGRETQYFGPGTRLLVL.

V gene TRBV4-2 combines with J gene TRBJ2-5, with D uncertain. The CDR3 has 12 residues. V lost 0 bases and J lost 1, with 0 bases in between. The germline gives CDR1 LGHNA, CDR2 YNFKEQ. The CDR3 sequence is CASSQDQETQYF. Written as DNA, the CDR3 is TGTGCCAGCAGCCAAGACCAAGAGACCCAGTACTTC.

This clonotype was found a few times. The CDR3 here is CATSRGPGLAGVSDTQYF. The CDR3 coding sequence is TGTGCCACCAGCAGAGGTCCGGGACTAGCGGGAGTATCAGATACGCAGTATTTT. The chain is built from TRBV15 and TRBJ2-3; 14 bases line up with TRBD2. V gave up 1 base and J gave up 4 bases; unmatched junction bases: 7. In germline, CDR1 is LNHNV, CDR2 YYDKDF (reference sequence). This CDR3 is 18 amino acids long.

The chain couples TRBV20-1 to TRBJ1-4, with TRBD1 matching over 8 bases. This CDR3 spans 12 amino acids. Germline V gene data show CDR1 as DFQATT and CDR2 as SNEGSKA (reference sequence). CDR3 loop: CTGASGGGKLFF. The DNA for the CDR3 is TGCACCGGAGCGTCAGGGGGCGGAAAACTGTTTTTT.

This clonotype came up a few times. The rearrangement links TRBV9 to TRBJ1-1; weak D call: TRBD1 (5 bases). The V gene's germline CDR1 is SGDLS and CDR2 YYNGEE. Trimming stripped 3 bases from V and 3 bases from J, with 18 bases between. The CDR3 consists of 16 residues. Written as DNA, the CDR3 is TGTGCCAGCAGCGCCTCAGGGAGTTCGGCCCACACTGAAGCTTTCTTT. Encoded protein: CASSASGSSAHTEAFF. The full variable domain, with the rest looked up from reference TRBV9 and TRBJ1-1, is DSGVTQTPKHLITATGQRVTLRCSPRSGDLSVYWYQQSLDQGLQFLIQYYNGEERAKGNILERFSAQQFPDLHSELNLSSLELGDSALYFCASSASGSSAHTEAFFGQGTRLTVV.

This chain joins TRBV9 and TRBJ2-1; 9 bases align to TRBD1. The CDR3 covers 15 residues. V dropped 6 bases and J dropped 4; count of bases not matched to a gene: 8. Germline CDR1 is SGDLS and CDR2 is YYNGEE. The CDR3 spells CASTSGTGSYNEQFF. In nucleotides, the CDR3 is TGTGCCAGCACCTCAGGGACAGGGTCTTACAATGAGCAGTTCTTC.

CDR3 sequence reads: CASRPSGTDTQYF. The CDR3 DNA sequence: TGTGCCAGCAGACCTAGCGGCACAGATACGCAGTATTTT. This sequence joins TRBV6-1 and TRBJ2-3, with D perhaps matching TRBD2 (6 bases). Germline V CDR1 and CDR2: MNHNS, SASEGT. V was cut by 6 bases and J by 1 base, with 8 bases left in between. This CDR3 has 13 amino acids.

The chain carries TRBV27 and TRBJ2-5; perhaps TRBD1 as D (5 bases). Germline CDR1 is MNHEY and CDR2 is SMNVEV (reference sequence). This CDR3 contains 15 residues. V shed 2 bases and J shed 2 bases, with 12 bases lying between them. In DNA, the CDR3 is TGTGCCAGCAGTTTAAGTACAGGTCTACAAGAGACCCAGTACTTC. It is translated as CASSLSTGLQETQYF.

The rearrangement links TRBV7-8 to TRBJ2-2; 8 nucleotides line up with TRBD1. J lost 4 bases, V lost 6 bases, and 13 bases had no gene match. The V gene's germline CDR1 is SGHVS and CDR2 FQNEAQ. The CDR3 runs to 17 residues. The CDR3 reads CASRFGQGGRSTGELFF. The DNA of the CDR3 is TGTGCCAGCAGATTCGGACAGGGAGGACGGAGCACCGGGGAGCTGTTTTTT. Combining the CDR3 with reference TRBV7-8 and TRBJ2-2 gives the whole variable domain GAGVSQSPRYKVAKRGQDVALRCDPISGHVSLFWYQQALGQGPEFLTYFQNEAQLDKSGLPSDRFFAERPEGSVSTLKIQRTQQEDSAVYLCASRFGQGGRSTGELFFGEGSRLTVL.

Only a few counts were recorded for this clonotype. CDR3 loop: CASSDIPNSPLHF. In DNA form, the CDR3 reads TGTGCCAGCAGTGATATCCCTAATTCACCCCTCCACTTT. This chain links TRBV27 with TRBJ1-6, with no clear D. In germline, CDR1 is MNHEY, CDR2 SMNVEV (reference sequence). Trimming stripped 5 bases from V and 6 bases from J, with 8 bases between. CDR3 size: 13 residues.

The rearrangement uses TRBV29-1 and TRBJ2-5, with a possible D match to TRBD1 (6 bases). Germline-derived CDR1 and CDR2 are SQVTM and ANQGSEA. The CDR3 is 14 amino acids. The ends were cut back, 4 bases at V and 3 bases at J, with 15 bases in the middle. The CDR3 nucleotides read TGCAGCGTTGCCGAACAGGGAAACGAAGAGACCCAGTACTTC. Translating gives CSVAEQGNEETQYF.

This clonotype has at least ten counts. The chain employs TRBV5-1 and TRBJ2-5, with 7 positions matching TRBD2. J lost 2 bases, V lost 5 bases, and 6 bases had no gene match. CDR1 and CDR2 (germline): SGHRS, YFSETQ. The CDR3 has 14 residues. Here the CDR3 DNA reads TGCGCCAGCAGGGGCGGGGGACCTCAAGAGACCCAGTACTTC. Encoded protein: CASRGGGPQETQYF.

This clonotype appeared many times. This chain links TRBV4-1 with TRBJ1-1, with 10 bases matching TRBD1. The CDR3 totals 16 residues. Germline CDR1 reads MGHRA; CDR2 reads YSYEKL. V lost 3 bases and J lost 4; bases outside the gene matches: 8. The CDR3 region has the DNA TGCGCCAGCAGCCAGATTACCGGGACAGGGGTCACTGAAGCTTTCTTT. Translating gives CASSQITGTGVTEAFF.

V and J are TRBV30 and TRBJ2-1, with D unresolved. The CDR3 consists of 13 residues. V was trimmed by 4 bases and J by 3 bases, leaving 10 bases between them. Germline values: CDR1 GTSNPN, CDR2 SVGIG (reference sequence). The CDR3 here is CAWKGSGYNEQFF. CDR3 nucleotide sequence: TGTGCCTGGAAAGGGTCCGGCTACAATGAGCAGTTCTTC.

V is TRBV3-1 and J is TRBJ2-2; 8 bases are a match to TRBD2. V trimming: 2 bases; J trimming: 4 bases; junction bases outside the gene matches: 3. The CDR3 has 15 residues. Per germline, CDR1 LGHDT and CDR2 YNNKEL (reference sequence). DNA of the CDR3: TGTGCCAGCAGCCAACGGGGGGGCAGCACCGGGGAGCTGTTTTTT. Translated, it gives CASSQRGGSTGELFF. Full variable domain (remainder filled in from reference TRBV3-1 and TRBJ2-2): DTAVSQTPKYLVTQMGNDKSIKCEQNLGHDTMYWYKQDSKKFLKIMFSYNNKELIINETVPNRFSPKSPDKAHLNLHINSLELGDSAVYFCASSQRGGSTGELFFGEGSRLTVL.